Detailed here is one T cell receptor beta chain. The time point here: pre-treatment sample, taken before nivolumab and TIL therapy. These data are taken from a study of TIL therapy for anti-PD-1-resistant metastatic lung cancer. Sequencing used immunoSEQ v3. TCRdb keeps only in-frame clones here, not all; method: immunoSEQ multiplex PCR. Among 50,000 to 70,000 clones, roughly two thirds were seen once, and the ten largest hold around 6.1%. This CDR3 has 15 residues. Germline V gives CDR1 MDHEN, CDR2 SYDVKM. V was clipped by 7 bases and J by 1 base, with 13 bases between them. Sequencing used blood, obtained at baseline. The receptor was derived from a person aged 25-85 years with non-small cell lung cancer. V gene TRBV28 combines with J gene TRBJ2-2; TRBD2 might be the D (6 bases). The CDR3 loop is CASKGGGKNTGELFF. The CDR3 DNA reads TGTGCCAGCAAAGGAGGCGGGAAGAACACCGGGGAGCTGTTTTTT.